These 25 T cell receptor beta chains originate from one sample sequenced in a study of blood T cells in healthy people across ages. A second 7 to 11 cycle PCR used barcoded and J-beta primers. MiXCR, run by TCRdb on the 5' RACE reads, gives a single entry per CDR3 protein. The table includes about 1.8 million distinct CDR3 sequences, around half detected once. The specimen was blood. Every receptor here comes from a woman aged 40 to 50 in good health.

This chain links TRBV6-5 with TRBJ2-3; TRBD2 aligns across 7 bases. V lost 0 bases and J lost 5; bases outside the gene matches: 8. CDR3 size: 16 residues. Per germline, CDR1 MNHEY and CDR2 SVGAGI. Here the CDR3 reads CASSYSQSGKGDTQYF. CDR3 nucleotides: TGTGCCAGCAGTTACTCTCAGAGCGGGAAGGGAGATACGCAGTATTTT.

This chain connects TRBV24-1 to TRBJ1-2; perhaps TRBD1 as D (5 bases). From germline, CDR1 is KGHDR and CDR2 SFDVKD. The CDR3 runs to 14 residues. The V end lost 3 bases, the J end lost 3 bases, and 10 bases lay between the germline ends. For the CDR3, the DNA is TGTGCCACCAGTGATGCGGACACCTACTATGGCTACACCTTC. Translated, it gives CATSDADTYYGYTF.

This clonotype occurred a few times. The chain carries TRBV20-1 and TRBJ2-7, with 12 nucleotides matching TRBD2. Trimming removed 6 bases from V and 1 base from J; junction bases left unmatched: 13. This CDR3 spans 17 amino acids. Germline-derived CDR1 and CDR2 are DFQATT and SNEGSKA (reference sequence). The CDR3 loop reads CSAGPGLAGQQSYEQYF. Written as DNA, the CDR3 is TGCAGTGCGGGACCGGGACTAGCGGGCCAACAATCCTACGAGCAGTACTTC.

The J gene is TRBJ1-5, the V gene TRBV10-3; D call uncertain. Germline V lookup: CDR1 ENHRY, CDR2 SYGVKD. With 0 bases removed from V and 5 bases from J, the gap between germline ends came to 14 bases. This CDR3 contains 16 residues. CDR3 sequence reads: CAISESLLQPDQPQHF. The CDR3 nucleotides are TGTGCCATCAGTGAGTCGCTTCTACAGCCCGATCAGCCCCAGCATTTT.

The chain recombines TRBV4-2 with TRBJ1-4; no reliable D call. The CDR3 has 16 amino acids. Trimming left V 3 bases short and J 0 bases short, with 11 bases between. From germline, CDR1 is LGHNA and CDR2 YNFKEQ. CDR3: CASSQGSIATNEKLFF. The CDR3, as DNA: TGTGCCAGCAGCCAGGGGTCCATTGCAACTAATGAAAAACTGTTTTTT.

The J gene is TRBJ2-3, the V gene TRBV10-2, with 9 bases fitting TRBD1. Germline CDR1 WSHSY, CDR2 SAAADI. This CDR3 spans 15 amino acids. V lost 7 bases and J lost 4; bases outside the gene matches: 9. CDR3 sequence reads: CASNSGTGMSDTQYF. As DNA, the CDR3 is TGCGCCAGCAATTCCGGGACAGGGATGTCAGATACGCAGTATTTT.

The sample holds a few counts of this clonotype. V gene TRBV6-2 or TRBV6-3 combines with J gene TRBJ2-4, with D unresolved. This CDR3 is 14 amino acids long. V was pared by 3 bases and J by 1 base, with 7 bases between. Per the germline V gene, CDR1 is MNHEY and CDR2 is SVGEGT. The CDR3 reads CASSYRSAKNIQYF. The DNA of the CDR3 is TGTGCCAGCAGTTATAGGTCGGCCAAAAACATTCAGTACTTC.

The chain recombines TRBV28 with TRBJ1-1, with D possibly being TRBD1 (6 bases). Germline CDR1 and CDR2: MDHEN and SYDVKM. This CDR3 is 13 amino acids long. V dropped 5 bases and J dropped 2 bases, with 9 bases sitting between them. The CDR3 reads CASSIQGNTEAFF. DNA of the CDR3: TGTGCCAGCAGTATACAGGGTAACACTGAAGCTTTCTTT.

This clonotype showed up just a few times. The chain recombines TRBV20-1 with TRBJ2-6; D is uncertain. The germline gives CDR1 DFQATT, CDR2 SNEGSKA (reference sequence). The CDR3 is 15 amino acids. The V gene lost 1 base and the J gene lost 0 bases, with 7 bases spanning the gap. The CDR3 DNA reads as TGCAGTGCTAGAGTCCTCCCCTCTGGGGCCAACGTCCTGACTTTC. Protein product: CSARVLPSGANVLTF.

This clonotype was observed a few times. This chain connects TRBV20-1 to TRBJ2-4, with 9 bases fitting TRBD1. J was trimmed by 7 bases and V by 3 bases; bases with no gene match: 10. Germline assignment: CDR1 DFQATT and CDR2 SNEGSKA (reference sequence). The length of the CDR3 is 15 residues. CDR3 bases: TGCAGTGCTAGGGTTCGGACAGGGGTTGGTAACATTCAGTACTTC. Translating it yields CSARVRTGVGNIQYF.

This chain links TRBV20-1 with TRBJ1-5; D is possibly TRBD1 (5 bases). The CDR3 length is 14 residues. Trimming cost V 2 bases and J 7 bases, with 15 bases left between them. In germline, CDR1 is DFQATT, CDR2 SNEGSKA (reference sequence). CDR3 in amino acids: CSARRRGFHQPQHF. For the CDR3, the DNA is TGCAGTGCTAGAAGAAGGGGTTTTCACCAGCCCCAGCATTTT.

This clonotype was seen more than once but under ten times. The chain recombines TRBV6-2 or TRBV6-3 with TRBJ2-7; the D is unclear. V was cut by 2 bases and J by 3 bases, with 5 bases left in between. Germline V CDR1 and CDR2: MNHEY, SVGEGT. The CDR3 loop spans 12 amino acids. The CDR3 reads CASSYSYYEQYF. The DNA of the CDR3 is TGTGCCAGCAGTTACAGTTACTACGAGCAGTACTTC.

V gene TRBV5-1 combines with J gene TRBJ2-1; no reliable D call. Germline V gives CDR1 SGHRS, CDR2 YFSETQ. V was cut by 0 bases and J by 8 bases, with 9 bases left in between. This CDR3 has 13 residues. The DNA of the CDR3 is TGCGCCAGCAGCTTGGGCTCGTGGGATGAGCAGTTCTTC. It translates to CASSLGSWDEQFF.

This sequence joins TRBV12-3 or TRBV12-4 and TRBJ1-5; tentatively, D is TRBD1 (6 bases). Between the trimmed V and J ends, which lost 6 bases and 8 bases, there was a span of 14 bases. The CDR3 is 13 residues long. CDR3 sequence reads: CASRSQGWEPQHF. CDR3 bases: TGTGCCAGCAGATCACAGGGTTGGGAGCCCCAGCATTTT.

The chain links TRBV12-3 or TRBV12-4 to TRBJ2-1, with 12 bases matching TRBD2. Trimming removed 5 bases from V and 5 bases from J; junction bases left unmatched: 1. The CDR3 has 14 amino acids. Written as DNA, the CDR3 is TGTGCCAGCAGTGGGACTAGCGGGCACAATGAGCAGTTCTTC. Its translation: CASSGTSGHNEQFF.

Many counts were recorded for this clonotype. The chain joins TRBV7-2 to TRBJ2-7; D is uncertain. Germline assignment: CDR1 SGHTA and CDR2 FQGNSA. Trimming stripped 3 bases from V and 3 bases from J, with 6 bases between. The CDR3 runs 12 residues. CDR3 in amino acids: CASSFLGYEQYF. CDR3 nucleotide sequence: TGTGCCAGCAGCTTTTTGGGCTACGAGCAGTACTTC.

There are a few counts of this clonotype. The chain carries TRBV20-1 and TRBJ2-7; 7 bases map to TRBD2. Germline V gives CDR1 DFQATT, CDR2 SNEGSKA (reference sequence). The CDR3 consists of 13 residues. Trimming at V came to 1 base and at J to 3 bases, leaving 3 bases not matched to a gene. The CDR3 spells CSARGERGYEQYF. The DNA of the CDR3 is TGCAGTGCTAGAGGGGAGCGGGGCTACGAGCAGTACTTC.

This chain uses TRBV4-2 with TRBJ2-3, with D uncertain. The germline gives CDR1 LGHNA, CDR2 YNFKEQ. CDR3 size: 16 residues. Trimming stripped 0 bases from V and 2 bases from J, with 12 bases between. CDR3 bases: TGTGCCAGCAGCCAAGATCCTCGGATCCTCACAGATACGCAGTATTTT. Translating gives CASSQDPRILTDTQYF.

The V and J genes are TRBV4-3 and TRBJ1-5; no definite D call. Germline loops: CDR1 LGHNA, CDR2 YSLEER. V shed 5 bases and J shed 6 bases, with 11 bases lying between them. This CDR3 is built from 13 residues. The CDR3 DNA follows: TGCGCCAGCAGCTATGAGGTCGGTCAGCCCCAGCATTTT. Its protein product is CASSYEVGQPQHF.

This clonotype showed up just a few times. V usage is TRBV29-1 and J usage is TRBJ2-3, with D possibly being TRBD2 (5 bases). Per the germline V gene, CDR1 is SQVTM and CDR2 is ANQGSEA. Trimming shortened V by 4 bases and J by 6 bases, and 20 bases separated the two germline ends. The CDR3 is made up of 15 amino acids. The CDR3 protein is CSVVLGIGGYDTQYF. The DNA of the CDR3 is TGCAGCGTTGTACTCGGGATTGGTGGTTATGATACGCAGTATTTT.

Only one count was recorded for this clonotype. The chain is built from TRBV7-9 and TRBJ1-2; the match to TRBD1 covers 8 bases. The CDR3 extends over 13 amino acids. CDR1 is SEHNR and CDR2 is FQNEAQ in the germline V gene (reference sequence). With 5 bases clipped from V and 8 bases from J, the junction kept 7 bases outside the gene matches. CDR3 region: CASSITTGAGYTF. The CDR3 bases are TGTGCCAGCAGCATAACGACAGGGGCAGGCTACACCTTC.

This clonotype was counted a few times. The chain uses TRBV12-3 or TRBV12-4 and TRBJ2-5, with D possibly TRBD2 on 6 matching bases. The J call is in doubt because the DNA end fits TRBJ2-7 better. The CDR3 sequence is 13 residues long. CDR3 bases: TGTGCCAGCAGTTTGGCGGGGCGCGACGAGCAGTACTTC. It yields the protein CASSLAGRDEQYF.

With regard to this clonotype: Likely a read error: the CDR3 ends without its conserved phenylalanine or tryptophan. V is TRBV5-1 and J is TRBJ2-1, with D perhaps TRBD1 or TRBD2 (6 bases each). The CDR3 runs to 15 residues. Looked up from germline, CDR1 is SGHRS and CDR2 is YFSETQ. V lost 4 bases and J lost 6, with 17 bases in between. The CDR3, as DNA: TGCGCCAGCAGCCTACTAGCAGGGGAGCTCAATGAGCAGTTCTCC. The encoded protein is CASSLLAGELNEQFS.

This clonotype turned up a few times. The chain is built from TRBV25-1 and TRBJ2-1; D may be TRBD2 (7 bases). The V gene's germline CDR1 is MGHDK and CDR2 SYGVNS. The germline V and J ends were trimmed by 3 bases and 7 bases, with 22 bases remaining between them. The CDR3 spans 17 residues. The CDR3 sequence is CASSEGWGGVEGNEQFF. CDR3 DNA sequence: TGTGCCAGCAGTGAGGGGTGGGGGGGCGTAGAGGGGAATGAGCAGTTCTTC.

This clonotype was detected once. J is TRBJ2-5 and V is TRBV7-9; 8 nucleotides match TRBD2. Trimming took 1 base from V and 11 from J; bases not matched to a gene: 9. CDR3 length equals 14 residues. Germline values: CDR1 SEHNR, CDR2 FQNEAQ (reference sequence). CDR3 sequence: CASSLVAGPHGQYF. The CDR3 region has the DNA TGTGCCAGCAGCTTAGTAGCGGGACCTCACGGGCAGTACTTC.